This is a list of T cell receptor beta chains from one sample in a study of memory CD4+ T cells and cytomegalovirus serostatus. The protocol was immunoSEQ multiplex PCR, while the TCRdb copy is restricted to in-frame clones and leaves out a portion. The profile shows around 53,000 clones, around four fifths of them singletons. Sequencing was performed on memory CD4+ T cells from blood. The receptors were sampled from an adult in good health and CMV-seropositive. Each CDR3 is given with its conserved first and last residue. The order of the fields is D gene, J gene, clone size, CDR3 length, V gene, CDR3 DNA, CDR3 protein. The D gene is left open where the match is weak. Where a row states a size, it is once, few, many or the class of an expanded clone; other rows omit it.

. | TRBJ1-3 | . | 16 | TRBV7-8 | TGTGCCAGCAGCTTAGTAGGGGGGCGCAATGGAAACACCATATATTTT | CASSLVGGRNGNTIYF
. | TRBJ2-5 | . | 13 | TRBV11-2 | TGTGCCAGCAGCTTAGGGCTAGAAGAGACCCAGTACTTC | CASSLGLEETQYF
TRBD2 | TRBJ2-1 | . | 16 | TRBV7-3 | TGTGCCAGCAGCTTAAGGCCTAGCGGTTTCTACAATGAGCAGTTCTTC | CASSLRPSGFYNEQFF
. | TRBJ2-1 | . | 16 | TRBV7-4 | TGTGCCAGCAGCTTAGATGAGGGGAATGGCCATTGTGAGCAGTTCTTC | CASSLDEGNGHCEQFF
. | TRBJ1-4 | . | 15 | TRBV28 | TGTGCCAGCAGCCAAGAAGGGGCAACTAATGAAAAACTGTTTTTT | CASSQEGATNEKLFF
. | TRBJ1-1 | . | 14 | TRBV6-6 | TGTGCCAGCAGCAACGAACAGGGGAACACTGAAGCTTTCTTT | CASSNEQGNTEAFF
. | TRBJ1-4 | . | 13 | TRBV6-5 | TGTGCCAGCATGAGACACAACTCTGAAAAACTGTTTTTT | CASMRHNSEKLFF
TRBD1 | TRBJ1-2 | . | 14 | TRBV19 | TGTGCCAGTAGCGAGATTCGGGACAGCTATGGCTACACCTTC | CASSEIRDSYGYTF
TRBD1 | TRBJ1-1 | . | 15 | TRBV5-3 | TGTGCCAGAAGCCTAGGACAGGTGCGGAACACTGAAGCTTTCTTT | CARSLGQVRNTEAFF
. | TRBJ1-4 | . | 18 | TRBV7-2 | TGTGCCAGCAGCCCCCCGAGCGGGAACCCTGCAACTAATGAAAAACTGTTTTTT | CASSPPSGNPATNEKLFF
. | TRBJ2-4 | . | 21 | TRBV6-1 | TGTGCCAGCAGTGAAAACGGCGACTTCTATACCCCGGTCGAAGCCAAAAACATTCAGTACTTC | CASSENGDFYTPVEAKNIQYF
. | TRBJ1-1 | few | 14 | TRBV11-2 | TGTGCCAGCAGCTCCATCCGCGGACGCACTGAAGCTTTCTTT | CASSSIRGRTEAFF
. | TRBJ1-1 | few | 12 | TRBV9 | TGTGCCAGCAGCGAATACTCCGGACAAGCTTTCTTT | CASSEYSGQAFF
. | TRBJ1-2 | . | 17 | TRBV7-2 | TGTGCCAGCAGCTTAGGGGGGTCGCCAGGGGAAGACTATGGCTACACCTTC | CASSLGGSPGEDYGYTF
TRBD1 | TRBJ2-2 | . | 14 | TRBV5-1 | TGCGCCAGCAGCAGGGGACAGGGAACCGGGGAGCTGTTTTTT | CASSRGQGTGELFF
. | TRBJ1-2 | . | 13 | TRBV7-9 | TGTGCCAGCAGCTTAGACGAAAGGGATGGCTACACCTTC | CASSLDERDGYTF
. | TRBJ2-4 | . | 15 | TRBV4-2 | TGTGCCAGCAGCCAAGAACGAGGGGTGAAAAACATTCAGTACTTC | CASSQERGVKNIQYF
TRBD1 | TRBJ1-5 | . | 15 | TRBV28 | TGTGCCAGCAGAGCCCGGGACAGGGCGAATCAGCCCCAGCATTTT | CASRARDRANQPQHF
TRBD1 | TRBJ2-7 | . | 14 | TRBV19 | TGTGCCAGTAGTCGGGCCGGGACAGCCTACGAGCAGTACTTC | CASSRAGTAYEQYF
. | TRBJ2-5 | . | 15 | TRBV4-2 | TGTGCCAGCAGCCAAGATCAGGTGCAGGGGGGGACCCAGTACTTC | CASSQDQVQGGTQYF
TRBD1 | TRBJ1-2 | once | 16 | TRBV28 | TGTGCCAGCAGTTTTTTAAACCCTACAGGGGCCGGGGGCTACACCTTC | CASSFLNPTGAGGYTF
. | TRBJ1-2 | . | 15 | TRBV28 | TGTGCCAGCAGTTTATCGGGGTGGGGCGGCTATGGCTACACCTTC | CASSLSGWGGYGYTF
. | TRBJ2-5 | few | 14 | TRBV14 | TGTGCCAGCAGCCTCAGGGTTAGGGGAGAGACCCAGTACTTC | CASSLRVRGETQYF
TRBD1 | TRBJ2-2 | . | 15 | TRBV4-1 | TGCGCCAGCAGCCAAGGACAGGGGTTGGCCGGGGAGCTGTTTTTT | CASSQGQGLAGELFF
TRBD2 | TRBJ2-1 | . | 15 | TRBV5-4 | TGTGCCAGCAGCTTGAGGCTAGCGGGAAGCAATGAGCAGTTCTTC | CASSLRLAGSNEQFF
TRBD1 | TRBJ2-7 | few | 15 | TRBV4-3 | TGCGCCAGCAGCCAAGAGTGGACAGGGGGCTACGAGCAGTACTTC | CASSQEWTGGYEQYF
. | TRBJ2-7 | once | 15 | TRBV15 | TGTGCCACCAGCAGAGATGAGGGAGTGGTGTACGAGCAGTACTTC | CATSRDEGVVYEQYF
. | TRBJ1-5 | . | 13 | TRBV19 | TGTGCCAGTAGTATCGCCCTAAGTCAGCCCCAGCATTTT | CASSIALSQPQHF
. | TRBJ2-3 | . | 13 | TRBV5-6 | TGTGCCAGCAGCTTGGGGCGGACAGATACGCAGTATTTT | CASSLGRTDTQYF
TRBD2 | TRBJ2-5 | once | 12 | TRBV28 | TGTGCCAGCAAGGTAGCGGGAGAGACCCAGTACTTC | CASKVAGETQYF
. | TRBJ2-3 | . | 12 | TRBV29-1 | TGCAGCGTTGAGTCTAGCACAGATACGCAGTATTTT | CSVESSTDTQYF
. | TRBJ2-5 | . | 15 | TRBV5-1 | TGCGCCAGCAGCCCGTACGGCGATGTACGGGAGACCCAGTACTTC | CASSPYGDVRETQYF
. | TRBJ2-4 | . | 15 | TRBV5-6 | TGTGCCAGCAGCCCGGGGTTGGGGGCCAAAAACATTCAGTACTTC | CASSPGLGAKNIQYF
. | TRBJ2-3 | once | 14 | TRBV15 | TGTGCCACCAGCGAAGGGGTAAACCCAGATACGCAGTATTTT | CATSEGVNPDTQYF
. | TRBJ2-2 | . | 14 | TRBV7-3 | TGTGCCAGCAGCAGAATGTCGAACACCGGGGAGCTGTTTTTT | CASSRMSNTGELFF
. | TRBJ1-1 | . | 13 | TRBV7-9 | TGTGCCAGCAGCCGAGAGGGTTACACTGAAGCTTTCTTT | CASSREGYTEAFF
. | TRBJ2-7 | . | 14 | TRBV7-2 | TGTGCCAGCAGCTCCTCTTACGACGCCTACGAGCAGTACTTC | CASSSSYDAYEQYF
TRBD2 | TRBJ2-1 | . | 17 | TRBV7-2 | TGTGCCAGCAGCTTAGGGCCTCTAGCGGGAGGAGTCAATGAGCAGTTCTTC | CASSLGPLAGGVNEQFF
TRBD2 | TRBJ2-4 | once | 16 | TRBV5-1 | TGCGCCAGCAGCTTGAGGGCCGGGGGGGCCAAAAACATTCAGTACTTC | CASSLRAGGAKNIQYF
TRBD1 | TRBJ2-7 | . | 15 | TRBV18 | TGTGCCAGCTCACAGTGGGGGACAGGGTCCTACGAGCAGTACTTC | CASSQWGTGSYEQYF
TRBD1 | TRBJ1-4 | . | 14 | TRBV5-4 | TGTGCCAGCAGCTTGAAACAGGGGAATGAAAAACTGTTTTTT | CASSLKQGNEKLFF
TRBD2 | TRBJ2-1 | . | 15 | TRBV7-2 | TGTGCCAGCAGCTTCCGGGGGGGCGCAGGGGATGAGCAGTTCTTC | CASSFRGGAGDEQFF
. | TRBJ1-6 | . | 17 | TRBV9 | TGTGCCAGCAGCGTAACTCAGGGGAGCTCCTATAATTCACCCCTCCACTTT | CASSVTQGSSYNSPLHF
. | TRBJ1-2 | . | 13 | TRBV18 | TGTGCCAGCTCACTAACAGGGCTGGAGGGCTACACCTTC | CASSLTGLEGYTF
. | TRBJ1-4 | . | 12 | TRBV7-2 | TGTGCCAGCAGGGCAACTAATGAAAAACTGTTTTTT | CASRATNEKLFF
. | TRBJ1-2 | . | 14 | TRBV5-4 | TGTGCCAGCAGTTTAGAGACAATTCCCTATGGCTACACCTTC | CASSLETIPYGYTF
TRBD1 | TRBJ1-1 | . | 16 | TRBV28 | TGTGCCAGCAGTTTAAGGGGGACAGCGCTGAACACTGAAGCTTTCTTT | CASSLRGTALNTEAFF
. | TRBJ2-7 | . | 14 | TRBV7-9 | TGTGCCTCAAATCGCGCGGGACCGGCCTACGAGCAGTACTTC | CASNRAGPAYEQYF
. | TRBJ1-3 | few | 13 | TRBV7-8 | TGTGCCAGCAGCTTTGCGGGAGGAAACACCATATATTTT | CASSFAGGNTIYF
. | TRBJ1-2 | . | 14 | TRBV6-1 | TGTGCCAGCAGTGAATTCAGGGGCTCCGGCAGGTACACCTTC | CASSEFRGSGRYTF
. | TRBJ2-7 | . | 14 | TRBV7-8 | TGTGCCAGCAGCTTACCGCGCAGGACCTACGAGCAGTACTTC | CASSLPRRTYEQYF
TRBD2 | TRBJ2-3 | . | 16 | TRBV28 | TGTGCCAGCAGTTTAGGGACTAGCGGGATCACAGATACGCAGTATTTT | CASSLGTSGITDTQYF
TRBD1 | TRBJ1-2 | . | 16 | TRBV6-5 | TGTGCCAGCAGTTACACATGGACAGGGAGGGGGGGCGGCTACACCTTC | CASSYTWTGRGGGYTF
. | TRBJ1-5 | . | 14 | TRBV13 | TGTGCCAGCAGCTTAAGAGGGAGCAATCAGCCCCAGCATTTT | CASSLRGSNQPQHF
. | TRBJ2-5 | . | 14 | TRBV28 | TGTGCCAGCAGTTTGGCAGGGCCCCAAGAGACCCAGTACTTC | CASSLAGPQETQYF